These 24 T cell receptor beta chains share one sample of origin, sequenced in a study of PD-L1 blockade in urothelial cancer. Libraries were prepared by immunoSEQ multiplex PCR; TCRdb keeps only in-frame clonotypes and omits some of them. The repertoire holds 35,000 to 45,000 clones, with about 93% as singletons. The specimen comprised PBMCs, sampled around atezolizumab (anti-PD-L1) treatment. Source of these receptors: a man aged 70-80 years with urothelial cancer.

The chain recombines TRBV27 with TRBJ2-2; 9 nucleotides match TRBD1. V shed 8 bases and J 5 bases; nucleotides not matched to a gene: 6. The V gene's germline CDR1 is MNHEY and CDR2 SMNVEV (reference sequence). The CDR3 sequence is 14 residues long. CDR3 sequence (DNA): TGTGCCAGCGCGGGACAGGGCGGAACCGGGGAGCTGTTTTTT. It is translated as CASAGQGGTGELFF.

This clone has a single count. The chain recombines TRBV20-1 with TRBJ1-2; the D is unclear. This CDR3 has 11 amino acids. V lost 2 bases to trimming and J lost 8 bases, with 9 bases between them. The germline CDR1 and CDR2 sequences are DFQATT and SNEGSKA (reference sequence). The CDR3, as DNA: TGCAGTGCTAGATGGCAAAAAGGCTACACCTTC. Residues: CSARWQKGYTF.

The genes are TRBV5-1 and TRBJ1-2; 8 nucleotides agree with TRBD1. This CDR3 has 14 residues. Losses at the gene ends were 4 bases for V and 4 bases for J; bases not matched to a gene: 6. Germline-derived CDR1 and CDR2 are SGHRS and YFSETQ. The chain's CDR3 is CASSHPGQVYGYTF. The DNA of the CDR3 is TGCGCCAGCAGCCATCCGGGACAGGTCTATGGCTACACCTTC.

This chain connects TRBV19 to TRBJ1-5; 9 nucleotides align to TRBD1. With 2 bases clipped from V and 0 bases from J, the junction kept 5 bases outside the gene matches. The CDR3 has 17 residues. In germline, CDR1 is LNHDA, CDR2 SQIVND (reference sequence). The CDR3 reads CASSISRTGDSNQPQHF. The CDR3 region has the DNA TGTGCCAGTAGTATAAGTAGGACAGGGGATAGCAATCAGCCCCAGCATTTT.

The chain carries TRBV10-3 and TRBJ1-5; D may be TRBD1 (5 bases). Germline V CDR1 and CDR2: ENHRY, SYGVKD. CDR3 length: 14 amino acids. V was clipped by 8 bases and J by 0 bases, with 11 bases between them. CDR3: CAISTAYSNQPQHF. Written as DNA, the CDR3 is TGTGCCATCTCGACAGCGTATAGCAATCAGCCCCAGCATTTT.

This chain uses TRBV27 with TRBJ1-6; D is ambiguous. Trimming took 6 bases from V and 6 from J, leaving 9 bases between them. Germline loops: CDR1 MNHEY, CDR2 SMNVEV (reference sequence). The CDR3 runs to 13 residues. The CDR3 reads CASRPTSNSPLHF. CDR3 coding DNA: TGTGCCAGCAGACCTACGAGTAATTCACCCCTCCACTTT.

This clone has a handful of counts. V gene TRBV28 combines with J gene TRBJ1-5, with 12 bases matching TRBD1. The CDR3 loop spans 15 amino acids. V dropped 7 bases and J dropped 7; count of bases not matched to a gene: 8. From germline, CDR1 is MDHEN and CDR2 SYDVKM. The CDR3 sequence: CASNRGQGAQQPQHF. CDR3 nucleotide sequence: TGTGCCAGCAATAGGGGACAGGGGGCACAGCAGCCCCAGCATTTT.

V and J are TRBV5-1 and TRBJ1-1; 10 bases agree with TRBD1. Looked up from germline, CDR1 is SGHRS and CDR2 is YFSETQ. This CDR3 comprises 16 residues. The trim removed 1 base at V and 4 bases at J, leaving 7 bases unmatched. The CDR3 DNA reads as TGCGCCAGCAGCTTGCACTCGGGACAGGGGAGCACTGAAGCTTTCTTT. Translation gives CASSLHSGQGSTEAFF.

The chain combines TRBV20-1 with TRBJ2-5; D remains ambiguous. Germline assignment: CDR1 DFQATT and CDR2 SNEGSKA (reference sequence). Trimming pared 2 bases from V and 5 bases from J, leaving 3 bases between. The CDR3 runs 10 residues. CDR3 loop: CSARRETQYF. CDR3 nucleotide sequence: TGCAGTGCTAGACGGGAGACCCAGTACTTC.

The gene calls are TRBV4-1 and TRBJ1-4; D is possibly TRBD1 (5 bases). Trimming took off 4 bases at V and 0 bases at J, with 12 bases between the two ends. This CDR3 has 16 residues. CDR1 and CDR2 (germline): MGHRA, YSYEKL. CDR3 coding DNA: TGCGCCAGCAGCCGCGACAGTACGGCAACTAATGAAAAACTGTTTTTT. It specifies CASSRDSTATNEKLFF.

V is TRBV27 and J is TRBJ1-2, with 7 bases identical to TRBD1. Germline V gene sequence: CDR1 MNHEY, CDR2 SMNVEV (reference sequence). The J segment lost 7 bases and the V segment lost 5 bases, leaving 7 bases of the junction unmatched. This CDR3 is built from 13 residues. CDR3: CASSLTGAVGYTF. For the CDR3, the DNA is TGTGCCAGCAGTCTCACAGGGGCGGTTGGCTACACCTTC.

CDR3 residues: CASSVAPAASDTQYF. Written as DNA, the CDR3 is TGTGCCAGCAGCGTAGCTCCAGCGGCCTCAGATACGCAGTATTTT. The chain is built from TRBV9 and TRBJ2-3; TRBD2 is a possible D gene (5 bases). Germline V lookup: CDR1 SGDLS, CDR2 YYNGEE. Trimming removed 0 bases from V and 4 bases from J, with 12 bases in between. The CDR3 has 15 residues.

CDR3 nucleotides: TGTGCCAGCAGTTTATTCAGGACTCGGAACACCGGGGAGCTGTTTTTT. Amino acid sequence: CASSLFRTRNTGELFF. This chain uses TRBV28 with TRBJ2-2; D may be TRBD2 (5 bases). The V and J ends lost 1 base and 1 base respectively, with 10 bases between them. CDR1 and CDR2 from the germline V gene are MDHEN and SYDVKM. The CDR3 is 16 amino acids.

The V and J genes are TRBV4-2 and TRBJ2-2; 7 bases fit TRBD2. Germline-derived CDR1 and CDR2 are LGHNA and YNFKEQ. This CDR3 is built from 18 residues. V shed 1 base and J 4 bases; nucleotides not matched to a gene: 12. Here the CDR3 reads CASSQAGSGKGSTGELFF. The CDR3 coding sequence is TGTGCCAGCAGCCAAGCGGGCAGCGGGAAAGGAAGCACCGGGGAGCTGTTTTTT.

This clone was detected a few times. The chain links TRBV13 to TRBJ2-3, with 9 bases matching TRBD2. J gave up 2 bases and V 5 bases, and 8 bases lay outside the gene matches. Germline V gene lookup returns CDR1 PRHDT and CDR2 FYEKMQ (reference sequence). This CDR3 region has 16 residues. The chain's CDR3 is CASSGRAGLATDTQYF. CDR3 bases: TGTGCCAGCAGCGGACGCGCGGGACTAGCCACAGATACGCAGTATTTT.

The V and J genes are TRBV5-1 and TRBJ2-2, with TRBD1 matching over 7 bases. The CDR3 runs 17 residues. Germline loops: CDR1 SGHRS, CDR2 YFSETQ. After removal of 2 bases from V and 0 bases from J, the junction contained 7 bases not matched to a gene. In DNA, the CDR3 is TGCGCCAGCAGCTTCCCGACAGGGCCCTCGAACACCGGGGAGCTGTTTTTT. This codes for CASSFPTGPSNTGELFF.

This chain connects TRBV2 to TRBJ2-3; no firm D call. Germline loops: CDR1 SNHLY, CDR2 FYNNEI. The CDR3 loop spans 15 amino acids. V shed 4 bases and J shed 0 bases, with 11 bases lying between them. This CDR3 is CASSAEQASTDTQYF. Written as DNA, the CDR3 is TGTGCCAGCAGTGCAGAGCAGGCTAGCACAGATACGCAGTATTTT. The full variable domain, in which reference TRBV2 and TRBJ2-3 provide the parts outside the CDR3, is EPEVTQTPSHQVTQMGQEVILRCVPISNHLYFYWYRQILGQKVEFLVSFYNNEISEKSEIFDDQFSVERPDGSNFTLKIRSTKLEDSAMYFCASSAEQASTDTQYFGPGTRLTVL.

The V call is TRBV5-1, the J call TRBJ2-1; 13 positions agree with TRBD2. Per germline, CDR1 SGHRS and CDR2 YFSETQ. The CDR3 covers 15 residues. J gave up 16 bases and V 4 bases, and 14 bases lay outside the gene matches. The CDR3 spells CASSETGTSGAPRFF. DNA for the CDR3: TGCGCCAGCAGCGAAACCGGGACTAGCGGGGCCCCCCGTTTCTTC.

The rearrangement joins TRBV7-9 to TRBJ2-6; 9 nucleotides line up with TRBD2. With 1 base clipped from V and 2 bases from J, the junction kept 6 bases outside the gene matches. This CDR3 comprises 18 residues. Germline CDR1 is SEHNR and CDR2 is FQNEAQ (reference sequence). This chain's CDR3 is CASSLGLAGETGANVLTF. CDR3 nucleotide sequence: TGTGCCAGCAGCTTAGGGTTAGCGGGAGAGACTGGGGCCAACGTCCTGACTTTC.

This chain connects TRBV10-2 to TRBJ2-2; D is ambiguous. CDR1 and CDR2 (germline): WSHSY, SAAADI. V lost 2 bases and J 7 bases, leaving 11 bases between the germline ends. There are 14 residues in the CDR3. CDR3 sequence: CASSEPARGGELFF. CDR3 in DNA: TGCGCCAGCAGTGAGCCGGCTCGAGGCGGGGAGCTGTTTTTT.

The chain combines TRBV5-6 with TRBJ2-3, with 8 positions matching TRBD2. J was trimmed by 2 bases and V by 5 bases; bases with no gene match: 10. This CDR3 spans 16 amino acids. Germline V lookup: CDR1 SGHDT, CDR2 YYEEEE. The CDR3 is CASSRGLALPTDTQYF. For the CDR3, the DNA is TGTGCCAGCAGTCGTGGACTAGCATTACCCACAGATACGCAGTATTTT.

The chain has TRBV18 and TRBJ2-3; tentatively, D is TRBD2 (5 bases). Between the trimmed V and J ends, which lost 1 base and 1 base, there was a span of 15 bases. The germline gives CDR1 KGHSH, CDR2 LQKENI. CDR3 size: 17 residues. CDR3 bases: TGTGCCAGCTCACCACTTTCTACGGGGTATGGCACAGATACGCAGTATTTT. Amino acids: CASSPLSTGYGTDTQYF.

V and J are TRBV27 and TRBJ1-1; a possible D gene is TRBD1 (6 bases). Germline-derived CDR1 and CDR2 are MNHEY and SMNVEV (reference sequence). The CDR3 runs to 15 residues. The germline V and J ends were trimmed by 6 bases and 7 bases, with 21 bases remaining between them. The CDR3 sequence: CASRQRGGGDIEAFF. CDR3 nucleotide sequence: TGTGCCAGCAGGCAACGTGGCGGTGGGGACATTGAAGCTTTCTTT.

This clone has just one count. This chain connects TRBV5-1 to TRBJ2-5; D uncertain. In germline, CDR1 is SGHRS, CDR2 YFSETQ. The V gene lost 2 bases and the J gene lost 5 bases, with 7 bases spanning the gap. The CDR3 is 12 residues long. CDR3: CASSFSRETQYF. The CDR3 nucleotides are TGCGCCAGCAGCTTCAGTCGCGAGACCCAGTACTTC.